This record concerns one T cell receptor (beta chain) sequence. Which antigen it targets is not known. Base qualities were left out, and no much larger clone turns up one base away. Including cysteine and phenylalanine, the CDR3 has 16 amino acids. The DNA shown is the 48-base CDR3, in frame from base 1. Per the germline V gene, LGHNA is the CDR1 and YSLEER is the CDR2. At the junction V is shortened by 0 bases and J by 4 bases, with 10 bases in between. Libraries were made using the immunoSEQ multiplex PCR assay. RNA was extracted from all samples and reverse transcribed into cDNA as template for TCR sequencing. First-strand cDNA was synthesized with SuperScript III using a 2:1 mix of oligo-dT and random hexamers. Amplification bias was assessed with a synthetic immune receptor repertoire, and residual bias was removed computationally. In the authors' own workflow: After raw reads were preprocessed to remove errors, the CDR3 was defined following IMGT conventions as running from the conserved cysteine to phenylalanine. To get clonality, Shannon entropy was normalized by log2 of the number of productive unique TCRs and the result was subtracted from 1. Whether scalp clones were CD4 or CD8 was inferred by matching scalp TCRbeta sequences against CD4 and CD8 repertoires sorted from blood. The table was pulled from immuneACCESS by TCRdb, which kept in-frame rearrangements only. Such tables lose some clones; where checked, under half of the loss comes from unresolved V genes, and the rest has no known cause. From that table come the V and J calls and clone size; the DNA was used to work out D and trimming. The sample table lists roughly 92,000 clones, over 70% of them with a count of one. Around 15% of the sample comes from the top ten.

The treatment or condition tag for this specimen amounts to: oral pan-JAK inhibitor, 5-10 mg twice daily. Peripheral blood and lesional scalp punch biopsies were obtained from patients with alopecia areata. PBMCs were isolated by density centrifugation and stained for CD3, CD4 and CD8, and CD4+ and CD8+ T cells were sorted on a FACSAria. This specimen comes from a study of CD8+ T cells in alopecia areata (dated by TCRdb to 2017 to 2018). The study in broad terms: The treated patients, all with moderate-to-severe alopecia areata, were enrolled in an open-label pilot trial of oral tofacitinib given at 5 to 10 mg twice daily. Tofacitinib was given for 6 to 18 months, followed by 6 months of follow-up off drug to assess delayed response and recurrence. In treated patients, disease severity was measured using the SALT score, which gives the percentage of scalp surface area affected. The study used high-throughput TCRbeta sequencing to examine T cell clonal expansion in alopecia areata, in both the C3H/HeJ mouse model and human patients. On the human side, TCRbeta sequencing was run on scalp tissue and on sorted CD4+ and CD8+ peripheral blood T cells from healthy controls and from alopecia areata patients with either patchy or totalis/universalis disease. Tofacitinib-treated patients had biopsies at baseline and at 4 and 24 weeks of treatment, with a later scalp biopsy in several patients. Clonality in the scalp was compared among normal scalp (n=4), patchy alopecia areata scalp (n=8), and alopecia totalis/universalis scalp (n=8). RNA was extracted with the PAXgene miRNA kit for fixed scalp, the miRNeasy kit for PBMCs, and the RNeasy kit for mouse skin. Amplification of TCRbeta CDR3 regions was done by immunoSEQ multiplex PCR using 35 Vbeta forward primers and 13 Jbeta reverse primers.

Summary of the overall study and its limitations: Compared with normal scalp, lesional scalp had higher clonality and more expanded CD8+ clones, particularly in alopecia totalis/universalis, a pattern that suggests antigenic drive. Because the treated cohort was small and included a single nonresponder, larger studies are needed to assess links between baseline CD8+ expansion and response. During tofacitinib treatment, many expanded lesional clones remained in scalp and blood, and this persistence may partly explain relapse after treatment is stopped. Tofacitinib significantly decreased scalp clonality and the number of expanded CD8+ clones among the top 100 scalp clones. Resident alphabeta T cells in normal human skin are also sequenced, complicating scalp TCR repertoire analysis, unlike mouse skin dominated by gammadelta T cells. Shared TCR sequences between patients were less evident than in mice, which may be partly attributable to HLA diversity in the patient population.

The specimen was CD8+ T cells sorted from blood, collected at week 44, from a patient treated with tofacitinib. The receptor comes from a human donor with alopecia areata. The V gene is TRBV4-3 and the J gene is TRBJ2-6; the D gene is possibly TRBD1 or TRBD2, each agreeing over 5 bases. The DNA reads TGCGCCAGCAGCCAAGACTGGGGGTACGGGGCCAACGTCCTGACTTTC. Translation gives CASSQDWGYGANVLTF.